This T cell receptor (beta chain) was captured by sequencing in a study of cytomegalovirus exposure and HLA in healthy donors. This clone was observed a handful of times. Trimming left V 0 bases short and J 7 bases short, with 17 bases between. The CDR3 has 16 amino acids. The germline V gene encodes CDR1 SGHDT and CDR2 YYEEEE. PCR amplification relied on 60 Vbeta primers (plus 13 Jbeta primers). Profiled with immunoSEQ multiplex PCR; TCRdb holds only in-frame clones, not every one. The sample lists some 120,000 clones, roughly a tenth occurring once. This receptor was obtained from a man aged 30 to 39 in good health and CMV-seronegative. Sequencing was done on a sample of PBMCs. V gene TRBV5-6 combines with J gene TRBJ1-5; TRBD1 is a possible D gene (5 bases). CDR3 sequence: CASSLDGQLGGQPQHF. The CDR3 DNA reads as TGTGCCAGCAGCTTGGATGGCCAGCTCGGGGGACAGCCCCAGCATTTT.